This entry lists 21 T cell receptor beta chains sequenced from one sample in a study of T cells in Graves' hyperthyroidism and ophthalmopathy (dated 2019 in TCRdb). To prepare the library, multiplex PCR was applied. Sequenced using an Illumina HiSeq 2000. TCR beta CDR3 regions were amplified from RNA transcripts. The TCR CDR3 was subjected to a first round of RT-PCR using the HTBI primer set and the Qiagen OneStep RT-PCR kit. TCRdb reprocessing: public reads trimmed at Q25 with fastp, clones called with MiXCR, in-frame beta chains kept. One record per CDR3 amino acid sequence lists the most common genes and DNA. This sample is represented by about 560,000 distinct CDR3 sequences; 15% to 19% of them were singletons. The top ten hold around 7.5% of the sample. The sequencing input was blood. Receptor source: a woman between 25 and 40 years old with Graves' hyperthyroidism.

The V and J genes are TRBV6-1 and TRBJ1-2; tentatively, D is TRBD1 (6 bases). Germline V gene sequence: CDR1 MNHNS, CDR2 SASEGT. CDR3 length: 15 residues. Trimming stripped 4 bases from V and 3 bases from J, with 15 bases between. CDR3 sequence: CASSARSGGHYGYTF. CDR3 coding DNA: TGTGCCAGCAGTGCGCGGTCTGGGGGGCACTATGGCTACACCTTC.

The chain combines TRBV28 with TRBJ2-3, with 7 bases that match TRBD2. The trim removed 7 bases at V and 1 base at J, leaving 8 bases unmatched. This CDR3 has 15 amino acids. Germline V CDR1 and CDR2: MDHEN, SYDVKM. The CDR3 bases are TGTGCCAGCATTCCTAGCGGTTCCCGCACAGATACGCAGTATTTT. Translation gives CASIPSGSRTDTQYF.

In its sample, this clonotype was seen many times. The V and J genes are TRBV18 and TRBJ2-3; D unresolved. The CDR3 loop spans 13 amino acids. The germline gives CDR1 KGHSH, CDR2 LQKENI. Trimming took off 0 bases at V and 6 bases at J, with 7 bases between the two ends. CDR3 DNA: TGTGCCAGCTCACCACCGTCTGTGGATACGCAGTATTTT. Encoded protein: CASSPPSVDTQYF.

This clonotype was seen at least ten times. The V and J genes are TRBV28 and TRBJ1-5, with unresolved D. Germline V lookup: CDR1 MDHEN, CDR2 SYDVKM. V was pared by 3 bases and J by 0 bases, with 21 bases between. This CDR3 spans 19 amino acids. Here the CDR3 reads CASSFGLGVGQDSNQPQHF. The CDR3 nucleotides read TGTGCCAGCAGTTTTGGGCTCGGAGTGGGCCAAGATAGCAATCAGCCCCAGCATTTT.

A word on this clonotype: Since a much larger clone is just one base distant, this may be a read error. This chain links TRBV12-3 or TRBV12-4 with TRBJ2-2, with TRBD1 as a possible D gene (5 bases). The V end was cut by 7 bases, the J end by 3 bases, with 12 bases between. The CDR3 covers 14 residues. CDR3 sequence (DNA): TGTGCCAGCATGGACCTCAGGGACACCGGGGAGCTGTTTTTT. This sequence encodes CASMDLRDTGELFF.

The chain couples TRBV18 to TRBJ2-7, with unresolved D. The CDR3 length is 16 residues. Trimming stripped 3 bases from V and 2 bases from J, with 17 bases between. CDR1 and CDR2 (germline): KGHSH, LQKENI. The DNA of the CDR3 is TGTGCCAGCTCACCCCGTTTGGTAACGTTAACCTACGAGCAGTACTTC. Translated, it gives CASSPRLVTLTYEQYF. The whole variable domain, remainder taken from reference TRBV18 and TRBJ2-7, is NAGVMQNPRHLVRRRGQEARLRCSPMKGHSHVYWYRQLPEEGLKFMVYLQKENIIDESGMPKERFSAEFPKEGPSILRIQQVVRGDSAAYFCASSPRLVTLTYEQYFGPGTRLTVT.

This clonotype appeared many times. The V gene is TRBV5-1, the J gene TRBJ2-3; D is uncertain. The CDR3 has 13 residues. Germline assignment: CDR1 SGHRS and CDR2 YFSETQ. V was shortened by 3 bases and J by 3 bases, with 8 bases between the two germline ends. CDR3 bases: TGCGCCAGCAGCTCTACCGGGACAGATACGCAGTATTTT. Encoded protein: CASSSTGTDTQYF.

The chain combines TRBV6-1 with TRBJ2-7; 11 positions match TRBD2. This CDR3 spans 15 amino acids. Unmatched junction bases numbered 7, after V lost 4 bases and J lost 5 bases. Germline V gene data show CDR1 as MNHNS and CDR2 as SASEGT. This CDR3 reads CASSVTSGSRHEQYF. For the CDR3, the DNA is TGTGCCAGCAGTGTTACTAGCGGGAGTCGGCACGAGCAGTACTTC.

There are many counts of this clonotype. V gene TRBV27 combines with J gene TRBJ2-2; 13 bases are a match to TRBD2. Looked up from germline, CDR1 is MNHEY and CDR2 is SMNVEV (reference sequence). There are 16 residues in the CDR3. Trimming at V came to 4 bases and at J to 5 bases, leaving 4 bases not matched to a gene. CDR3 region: CASSSPLAGGTGELFF. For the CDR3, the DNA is TGTGCCAGCAGTTCCCCACTAGCGGGAGGGACCGGGGAGCTGTTTTTT.

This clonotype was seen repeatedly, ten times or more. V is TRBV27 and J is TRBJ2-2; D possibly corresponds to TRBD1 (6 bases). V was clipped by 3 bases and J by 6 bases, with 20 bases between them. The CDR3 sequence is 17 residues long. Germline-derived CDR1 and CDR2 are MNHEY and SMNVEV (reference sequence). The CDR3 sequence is CASSLPTDTGKAGELFF. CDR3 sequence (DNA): TGTGCCAGCAGTTTGCCAACAGACACAGGGAAGGCCGGGGAGCTGTTTTTT.

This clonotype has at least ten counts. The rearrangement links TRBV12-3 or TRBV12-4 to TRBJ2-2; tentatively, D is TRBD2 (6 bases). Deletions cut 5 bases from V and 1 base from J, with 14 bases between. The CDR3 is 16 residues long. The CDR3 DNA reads TGTGCCAGCAGTACCCCGGGACTGAGGAACACCGGGGAGCTGTTTTTT. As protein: CASSTPGLRNTGELFF.

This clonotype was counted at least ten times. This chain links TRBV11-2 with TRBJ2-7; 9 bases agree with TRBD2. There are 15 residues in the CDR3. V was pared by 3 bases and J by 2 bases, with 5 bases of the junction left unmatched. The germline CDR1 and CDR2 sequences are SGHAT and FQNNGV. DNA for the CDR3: TGTGCCAGCAGCTTTGCTAGCGGGATAGCCTACGAGCAGTACTTC. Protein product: CASSFASGIAYEQYF. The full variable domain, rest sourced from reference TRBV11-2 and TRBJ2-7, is EAGVAQSPRYKIIEKRQSVAFWCNPISGHATLYWYQQILGQGPKLLIQFQNNGVVDDSQLPKDRFSAERLKGVDSTLKIQPAKLEDSAVYLCASSFASGIAYEQYFGPGTRLTVT.

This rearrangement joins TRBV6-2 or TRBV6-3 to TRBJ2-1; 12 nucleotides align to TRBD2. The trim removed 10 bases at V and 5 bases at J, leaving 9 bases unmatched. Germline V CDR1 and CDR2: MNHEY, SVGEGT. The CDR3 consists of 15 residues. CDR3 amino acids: CATATSGRTDNEQFF. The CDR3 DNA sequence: TGTGCCACAGCCACTAGCGGGAGGACCGACAATGAGCAGTTCTTC.

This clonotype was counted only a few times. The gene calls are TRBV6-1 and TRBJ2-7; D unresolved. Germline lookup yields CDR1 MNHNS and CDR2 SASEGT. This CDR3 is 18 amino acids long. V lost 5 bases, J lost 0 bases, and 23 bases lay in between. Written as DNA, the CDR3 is TGTGCCAGCAGTCCCCGGGCGGCAGCCACTATGATCTCCTACGAGCAGTACTTC. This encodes CASSPRAAATMISYEQYF.

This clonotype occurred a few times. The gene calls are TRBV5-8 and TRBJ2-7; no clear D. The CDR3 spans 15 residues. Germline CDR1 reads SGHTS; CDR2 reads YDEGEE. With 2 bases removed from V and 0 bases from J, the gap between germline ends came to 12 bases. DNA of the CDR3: TGTGCCAGCAGCTTCCCCTTGGCAGCCTCCTACGAGCAGTACTTC. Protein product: CASSFPLAASYEQYF. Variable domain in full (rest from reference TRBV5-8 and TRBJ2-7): EAGVTQSPTHLIKTRGQQATLRCSPISGHTSVYWYQQALGLGLQFLLWYDEGEERNRGNFPPRFSGRQFPNYSSELNVNALELEDSALYLCASSFPLAASYEQYFGPGTRLTVT.

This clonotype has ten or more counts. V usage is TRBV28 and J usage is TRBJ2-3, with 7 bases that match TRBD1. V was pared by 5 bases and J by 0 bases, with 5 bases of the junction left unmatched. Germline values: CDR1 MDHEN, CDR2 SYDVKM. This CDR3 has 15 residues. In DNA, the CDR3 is TGTGCCAGCAGTACGGGACAGCGCAGCACAGATACGCAGTATTTT. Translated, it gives CASSTGQRSTDTQYF.

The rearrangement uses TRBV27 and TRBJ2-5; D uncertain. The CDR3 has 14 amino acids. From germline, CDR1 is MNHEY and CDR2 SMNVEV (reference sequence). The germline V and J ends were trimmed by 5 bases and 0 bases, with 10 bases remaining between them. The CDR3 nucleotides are TGTGCCAGCAGTGGTTTCGGCAACCAAGAGACCCAGTACTTC. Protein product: CASSGFGNQETQYF.

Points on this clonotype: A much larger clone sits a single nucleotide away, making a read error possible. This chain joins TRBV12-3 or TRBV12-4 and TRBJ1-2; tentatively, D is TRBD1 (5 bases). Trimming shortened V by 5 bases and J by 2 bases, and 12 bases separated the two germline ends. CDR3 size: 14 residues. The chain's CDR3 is CASSRGHWNYGYTF. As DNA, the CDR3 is TGTGCCAGCAGTCGAGGACACTGGAACTATGGCTACACCTTC.

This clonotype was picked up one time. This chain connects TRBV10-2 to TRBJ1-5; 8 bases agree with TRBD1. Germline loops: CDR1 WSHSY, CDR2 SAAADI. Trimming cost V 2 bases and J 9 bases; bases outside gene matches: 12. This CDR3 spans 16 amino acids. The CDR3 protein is CASSEPKGQGEGPQHF. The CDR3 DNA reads TGCGCCAGCAGTGAGCCTAAAGGACAGGGCGAGGGGCCCCAGCATTTT.

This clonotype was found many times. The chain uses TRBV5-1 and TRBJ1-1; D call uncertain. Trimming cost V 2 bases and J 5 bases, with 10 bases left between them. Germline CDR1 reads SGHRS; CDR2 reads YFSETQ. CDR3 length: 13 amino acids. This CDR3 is CASSFEVDTEAFF. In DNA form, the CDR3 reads TGCGCCAGCAGCTTTGAGGTGGATACTGAAGCTTTCTTT.

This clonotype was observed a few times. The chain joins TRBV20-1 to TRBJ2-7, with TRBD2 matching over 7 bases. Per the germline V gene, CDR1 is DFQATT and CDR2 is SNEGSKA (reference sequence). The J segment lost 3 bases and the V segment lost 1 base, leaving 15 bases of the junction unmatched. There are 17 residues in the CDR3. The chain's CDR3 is CSARGRHAGGSLYEQYF. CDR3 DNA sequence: TGCAGTGCTAGAGGGAGGCATGCAGGCGGGAGTCTCTACGAGCAGTACTTC.